This record concerns one T cell receptor beta chain sequence. TCR libraries were built in bulk with a published protocol and specific TCR primers. Using its own MiXCR run on the PCR reads, TCRdb lists one record per CDR3 protein. The table lists around 470,000 distinct CDR3 sequences, about a quarter of them singletons, with 0.7% to 0.9% in the top ten. The sample belongs to a study of molecular identifiers for immune sequencing clone quantification. CDR3 length equals 16 residues. Germline V CDR1 and CDR2: SGDLS, YYNGEE. V was shortened by 0 bases and J by 4 bases, with 13 bases between the two germline ends.

The sequence came from a human donor in good health. Some libraries in this study had Jurkat cell RNA spiked in. The chain joins TRBV9 to TRBJ2-2; possibly TRBD2 for D (6 bases). The sample comprised naive CD8+ T cells from blood, with Jurkat cell RNA spiked in. Subset meaning: FACS-sorted CD8+CD4-CCR7+CD45RA+ naive T cells. For the CDR3, the DNA is TGTGCCAGCAGCGTAGAAGGAGGGGATATCACCGGGGAGCTGTTTTTT. This encodes CASSVEGGDITGELFF.